These 23 T cell receptor beta chains were all obtained from the same sample, sequenced in a study of CD8+ T cells in alopecia areata. The sequencing template was cDNA reverse transcribed from extracted RNA. Here immunoSEQ multiplex PCR was the method, and the copy in TCRdb shows in-frame clones only, minus some. The sample presents around 300,000 clones, none singletons. Sorting of pooled cutaneous lymph node cells was based on CD4, CD8alpha, NKG2D, NKG2ACE and other markers. Sequenced input: CD4+ T cells sorted from a lymph node. The source is a C3H/HeJ mouse with alopecia areata. The MHC haplotype recorded for the strain is H2-k.

On this clone itself: Gene names are the mouse ones. The CDR3 end is not reached by the read, which stops 4 residues before it; the germline J gene fills it in. The chain recombines TRBV19 with TRBJ2-7; 9 nucleotides line up with TRBD1. Germline CDR1 is FNHDT and CDR2 is SITEND (reference sequence). The CDR3 spans 14 residues. The V segment lost 5 bases and the J segment 2 bases; nucleotides outside the gene matches: 5. This chain's CDR3 is CASSPGTGPYEQYF. CDR3 bases read: TGTGCCAGCAGCCCCGGGACAGGGCCCTAT.

Only a few counts were recorded for this clone. The listed genes are named as in mouse. The read terminates 4 residues ahead of where the CDR3 ends, so the germline J gene completes it. In the same sample, other DNA sequences code for this CDR3. The V gene is TRBV1, the J gene TRBJ2-4; maybe TRBD1 (6 bases). Trimming removed 0 bases at V and 0 bases at J, with 7 bases between. This CDR3 comprises 15 residues. Germline V gives CDR1 NSQYPW, CDR2 LRSPGD (reference sequence). The sequenced CDR3 bases are TGCACCTGCAGTGCAGATCAGGGGAGTCAAAAC. Protein product: CTCSADQGSQN. The full CDR3 sequence reads CTCSADQGSQNTLYF.

This clone has more than one count but fewer than ten. Germline and genes: mouse. The read gets to within 4 residues of the CDR3 end, and the germline J gene fills in the rest. The sample holds other DNA sequences that translate to the same CDR3. The chain links TRBV5 to TRBJ1-2; 8 bases map to TRBD1. The J segment lost 3 bases and the V segment lost 4 bases, leaving 1 base of the junction unmatched. The germline V gene encodes CDR1 LGHNA and CDR2 YNLKQL (reference sequence). This CDR3 comprises 13 residues. The CDR3 sequence: CASSPDRDSDYTF. CDR3 DNA, as far as it was read: TGTGCCAGCAGCCCGGACAGGGACTCC.

This clone was detected only a few times. All gene names here are mouse names. The sequence runs out 4 residues before the end of the CDR3; the remainder is reconstructed from the germline J gene. The chain employs TRBV13-2 and TRBJ2-2; D is unresolved. The CDR3 runs 14 residues. CDR1 NNHNN and CDR2 SYGAGS come from the germline V gene (reference sequence). With 3 bases removed from V and 0 bases from J, the gap between germline ends came to 6 bases. The CDR3 region is CASGATPNTGQLYF. The covered CDR3 bases are TGTGCCAGCGGTGCGACACCAAACACCGGG.

With regard to this clone: Germline and genes: mouse. From the germline J gene comes the end of the CDR3, since the read stops 4 residues before it. The chain carries TRBV19 and TRBJ2-7, with a possible D match to TRBD1 (6 bases). Germline V gene data show CDR1 as FNHDT and CDR2 as SITEND (reference sequence). V was cut by 3 bases and J by 1 base, with 8 bases left in between. The CDR3 is 13 amino acids. CDR3 DNA (partial): TGTGCCAGCAGTACGGGACAATCCTAT. This codes for CASSTGQSY. The full CDR3 is CASSTGQSYEQYF.

Points on this clone: The listed genes are named as in mouse. The CDR3 end falls 4 residues outside the read, so it is completed with the germline J gene. This chain joins TRBV13-3 and TRBJ2-7; 8 bases map to TRBD1. In germline, CDR1 is NNHDY, CDR2 SYVADS. This CDR3 region has 15 residues. V lost 2 bases and J lost 3; bases outside the gene matches: 7. CDR3 DNA (partial): TGTGCCAGCAGTGAAGTGGGACAGGCCTACTAT. Residues: CASSEVGQAYY. The CDR3 as a whole reads CASSEVGQAYYEQYF.

In this sample, this clone turned up a few times. Germline and genes: mouse. The DNA ends 4 residues before the CDR3 does, and the rest of the CDR3 is filled in from the germline J gene. The V call is TRBV1, the J call TRBJ1-2; a weak D match, TRBD1 (5 bases). Deletions cut 0 bases from V and 2 bases from J, with 10 bases between. Germline V gene sequence: CDR1 NSQYPW, CDR2 LRSPGD (reference sequence). This CDR3 has 15 amino acids. Incomplete CDR3 DNA: TGCACCTGCAGTGCAGATGTGGGGGGGAACTCC. It specifies CTCSADVGGNS. Given in full, the CDR3 is CTCSADVGGNSDYTF.

Comment on this clone: Gene names and germline refer to mouse. The CDR3 bases that were read are TGTGCCAGCAAGACTGGGGCTAGTGCAGAA. As protein: CASKTGASAE. The entire CDR3 is CASKTGASAETLYF. The rearrangement joins TRBV13-1 to TRBJ2-3, with 8 positions matching TRBD2. The CDR3 end falls 4 residues outside the read, so it is completed with the germline J gene. This CDR3 spans 14 amino acids. J gave up 0 bases and V 6 bases, and 3 bases lay outside the gene matches. Germline CDR1 is NSHNY and CDR2 is SYGAGN.

This clone turned up a few times. Gene names and germline refer to mouse. Read data end 4 residues before the CDR3 end; the end is taken from the germline J gene. This chain uses TRBV19 with TRBJ2-1; TRBD1 might be the D (5 bases). Looked up from germline, CDR1 is FNHDT and CDR2 is SITEND (reference sequence). The CDR3 runs 13 residues. Deletions cut 5 bases from V and 0 bases from J, with 6 bases between. CDR3 bases read: TGTGCCAGCAGCAGGGCTAACTATGCT. Encoded protein: CASSRANYA. The whole CDR3 region reads CASSRANYAEQFF.

This clone showed up just a few times. Gene names follow the mouse nomenclature. The sequence runs out 4 residues before the end of the CDR3; the remainder is reconstructed from the germline J gene. The chain carries TRBV5 and TRBJ2-5; TRBD1 might be the D (5 bases). Germline V gene data show CDR1 as LGHNA and CDR2 as YNLKQL (reference sequence). V lost 3 bases, J lost 1 base, and 8 bases lay in between. CDR3 length equals 14 residues. The CDR3 loop is CASSQRGYQDTQYF. The covered CDR3 bases are TGTGCCAGCAGCCAGAGGGGTTACCAAGAC.

Concerning this clone: Gene names refer to mouse genes. The read gets to within 4 residues of the CDR3 end, and the germline J gene fills in the rest. The chain is built from TRBV19 and TRBJ2-7; maybe TRBD1 (6 bases). The CDR3 is 13 amino acids. Trimming pared 5 bases from V and 3 bases from J, leaving 12 bases between. The germline CDR1 and CDR2 sequences are FNHDT and SITEND (reference sequence). The CDR3 bases that were read are TGTGCCAGCAGCCCCGGAGGGGGCTAT. Its translation: CASSPGGGY. In full, the CDR3 reads CASSPGGGYEQYF.

In the case of this clone: All gene names here are mouse names. Other DNA sequences in the same sample also yield this CDR3. This chain's CDR3 is CASSESGYEQYF. The CDR3 bases that were read are TGTGCCAGCAGTGAGTCAGGGTAT. V is TRBV13-3 and J is TRBJ2-7, with D possibly TRBD1 on 5 matching bases. Read data end 4 residues before the CDR3 end; the end is taken from the germline J gene. Germline loops: CDR1 NNHDY, CDR2 SYVADS. The CDR3 consists of 12 residues.

In the case of this clone: The gene symbols are mouse symbols. The CDR3 is cut off 4 residues early in the read; its end comes from the germline J gene. The chain recombines TRBV4 with TRBJ2-5, with D maybe TRBD2 (6 bases). Germline V gene sequence: CDR1 LGHDT, CDR2 YNNKQL (reference sequence). CDR3 length: 14 amino acids. V was trimmed by 5 bases and J by 0 bases, leaving 9 bases between them. The DNA read from the CDR3 is TGTGCCAGCAGCCCGGGGGGTAACCAAGAC. Amino acids: CASSPGGNQD. The whole CDR3 region reads CASSPGGNQDTQYF.

As for this clone: The listed genes are named as in mouse. Read data end 4 residues before the CDR3 end; the end is taken from the germline J gene. Other DNA sequences within the sample encode an identical CDR3. The chain links TRBV13-3 to TRBJ2-3, with 9 bases lining up with TRBD2. Looked up from germline, CDR1 is NNHDY and CDR2 is SYVADS. This CDR3 spans 16 amino acids. Losses at the gene ends were 0 bases for V and 0 bases for J; bases not matched to a gene: 2. The CDR3 bases that were read are TGTGCCAGCAGTGATGACTGGGGGGCGAGTGCAGAA. This encodes CASSDDWGASAE. The whole CDR3 protein reads CASSDDWGASAETLYF.

A few counts support this clone. The genes are named according to mouse. The read comes to an end 3 residues before the CDR3 does, leaving the germline J gene to fill in the end. The chain is built from TRBV13-3 and TRBJ1-6, with 8 bases matching TRBD1. TRBJ1-6 is designated an ORF whose function remains uncertain. J lost 3 bases, V lost 8 bases, and 4 bases had no gene match. This CDR3 comprises 14 residues. Germline assignment: CDR1 NNHDY and CDR2 SYVADS. The part of the CDR3 DNA that was read is TGTGCCAGGACAGGGGTTATCTATAATTCGCCC. It translates to CARTGVIYNSP. The whole CDR3 protein is CARTGVIYNSPLYF.

In regard to this clone: All gene names here are mouse names. The read ends 4 residues shy of where the CDR3 ends; the end is completed using the germline J gene. This rearrangement joins TRBV13-1 to TRBJ2-1; 7 bases are a match to TRBD2. V was pared by 3 bases and J by 6 bases, with 6 bases of the junction left unmatched. Germline V gives CDR1 NSHNY, CDR2 SYGAGN. The CDR3 runs to 14 residues. CDR3 sequence: CASSAWGRGAEQFF. The part of the CDR3 DNA that was read is TGTGCCAGCAGTGCCTGGGGGAGAGGTGCT.

This clone was seen a few times. Gene names denote mouse genes. The DNA ends 4 residues before the CDR3 does, and the rest of the CDR3 is filled in from the germline J gene. This chain links TRBV19 with TRBJ2-7, with D possibly TRBD2 on 7 matching bases. From germline, CDR1 is FNHDT and CDR2 SITEND (reference sequence). CDR3 length: 12 residues. The part of the CDR3 DNA that was read is TGTGCCAGCAGTGGGGGGCTTGAT. Translated, it gives CASSGGLD. The whole CDR3 is CASSGGLDEQYF.

As concerns this clone: Genes and germline are mouse. The read is 4 residues too short to cover the CDR3 end, so that end is filled in from the germline J gene. The chain employs TRBV19 and TRBJ2-1; 9 bases map to TRBD1. CDR1 FNHDT and CDR2 SITEND come from the germline V gene (reference sequence). Trimming took 6 bases from V and 4 from J; bases not matched to a gene: 8. The CDR3 sequence is 15 residues long. Partial CDR3 DNA: TGTGCCAGCACCCCCGGGACAGGGATTTATGCT. Its translation: CASTPGTGIYA. The whole CDR3 is CASTPGTGIYAEQFF.

With regard to this clone: Each gene name is a mouse one. Read data end 4 residues before the CDR3 end; the end is taken from the germline J gene. The J gene is TRBJ2-2, the V gene TRBV13-2, with TRBD2 identical over 7 bases. The CDR3 sequence is 15 residues long. J was trimmed by 3 bases and V by 1 base; bases with no gene match: 3. CDR1 and CDR2 from the germline V gene are NNHNN and SYGAGS (reference sequence). CDR3: CASGDLWGYTGQLYF. The CDR3 DNA, read in part, is TGTGCCAGCGGTGATCTCTGGGGGTACACCGGG.

A remark on this clone: Mouse names are used for the genes. Read coverage stops 4 residues before the CDR3 terminus; the germline J gene supplies the remainder. The chain has TRBV31 and TRBJ1-2; 8 bases line up with TRBD1. The CDR3 extends over 13 amino acids. The germline V gene has CDR1 GKSSPN and CDR2 SITVG. Trimming removed 3 bases from V and 0 bases from J; junction bases left unmatched: 0. CDR3 sequence: CAWRGQANSDYTF. The CDR3 bases that were read are TGTGCCTGGAGGGGACAGGCAAACTCC.

This clone was detected a few times. Gene names follow the mouse nomenclature. The DNA ends 4 residues before the CDR3 does, and the rest of the CDR3 is filled in from the germline J gene. This rearrangement joins TRBV19 to TRBJ2-7; 7 bases match TRBD2. The CDR3 loop spans 15 amino acids. Unmatched junction bases numbered 8, after V lost 5 bases and J lost 0 bases. Germline V lookup: CDR1 FNHDT, CDR2 SITEND (reference sequence). This CDR3 is CASSPLGVSSYEQYF. The DNA read from the CDR3 is TGTGCCAGCAGCCCTCTGGGGGTTTCCTCCTAT.

This clone was observed a handful of times. The listed genes are named as in mouse. Coverage ceases 4 residues before the CDR3 finishes, and the germline J gene fills in the end. This chain uses TRBV19 with TRBJ2-3; a possible D gene is TRBD1 (5 bases). Germline-derived CDR1 and CDR2 are FNHDT and SITEND (reference sequence). Trimming pared 10 bases from V and 2 bases from J, leaving 11 bases between. This CDR3 has 12 residues. CDR3 in amino acids: CASGRAAETLYF. The DNA read from the CDR3 is TGTGCCTCCGGCAGGGCTGCAGAA. The full variable domain, its missing parts supplied by reference TRBV19 and TRBJ2-3, is GGIITQTPKFLIGQEGQKLTLKCQQNFNHDTMYWYRQDSGKGLRLIYYSITENDLQKGDLSEGYDASREKKSSFSLTVTSAQKNEMAVFLCASGRAAETLYFGSGTRLTVL.

This clone turned up a few times. Gene names refer to mouse genes. Sequencing ends 4 residues short of the CDR3 end; the germline J gene provides the rest. The V and J genes are TRBV1 and TRBJ2-2, with D maybe TRBD1 (7 bases). The V end was cut by 0 bases, the J end by 0 bases, with 11 bases between. Looked up from germline, CDR1 is NSQYPW and CDR2 is LRSPGD (reference sequence). This CDR3 spans 17 amino acids. CDR3 DNA, as far as it was read: TGCACCTGCAGTGCAGATGTAGGGGGCACAAACACCGGG. Translation: CTCSADVGGTNTG. The CDR3 reads in full as CTCSADVGGTNTGQLYF. The variable domain in full, completed from reference TRBV1 and TRBJ2-2, reads VTLLEQNPRWRLVPRGQAVNLRCILKNSQYPWMSWYQQDLQKQLQWLFTLRSPGDKEVKSLPGADYLATRVTDTELRLQVANMSQGRTLYCTCSADVGGTNTGQLYFGEGSKLTVL.